These T cell receptor beta chains were read from a single sample in a study of long-term antiretroviral therapy in people with HIV. Produced via immunoSEQ multiplex PCR; TCRdb's table is partial and in-frame only. The table lists about 29,000 clones, nearly 97% of them singletons. Material: unsorted PBMCs, obtained 5.3 years after starting antiretroviral therapy. The receptors were gathered from a man aged 30 to 45 with HIV. Both conserved end residues are part of each CDR3. A D gene is named only where the DNA matches it firmly. Where a row states a size, it is once, few, many or the class of an expanded clone; other rows omit it.

TRBJ2-7 TRBD1 NA TRBV7-2 TGTGCCAGCAGCGCCCGGGACAGAACCTACGAGCAGTACTTC CASSARDRTYEQYF
TRBJ2-5 NA NA TRBV21-1 TGTGCCAGCAGCAAAGGGACGTTAGCGGGAGGGCCGCGGGAGACCCAGTACTTC CASSKGTLAGGPRETQYF
TRBJ2-3 TRBD2 NA TRBV7-3 TGTGCCAGCAGCCCGGCGGCTAGCGGGGGTGGTACGCAGTATTTT CASSPAASGGGTQYF
TRBJ2-3 TRBD2 NA TRBV7-8 TGTGCCAGCAGCTTAGGCGGGAGCGTGGCAGATACGCAGTATTTT CASSLGGSVADTQYF
TRBJ2-7 NA NA TRBV27 TGTGCCAGCAGTCGAGATCCGGGTGGAGGGACACCTTGGATCTTC CASSRDPGGGTPWIF
TRBJ2-3 NA NA TRBV14 TGTGCCAGCAGCCACCACAGGAACACAGATACGCAGTATTTT CASSHHRNTDTQYF
TRBJ2-1 NA once TRBV19 TGTGCCAGTAGTATTGCGGATAGCTCCTACAATGAGCAGTTCTTC CASSIADSSYNEQFF
TRBJ2-3 TRBD1 once TRBV5-4 TGTGCCAGCAGCTTGGATGCGGACAGGGGACCGGATACGCAGTATTTT CASSLDADRGPDTQYF
TRBJ2-7 TRBD1 NA TRBV29-1 TGCAGCGTTAAAACAGGGGAATTCTACGAGCAGTACTTC CSVKTGEFYEQYF
TRBJ1-2 TRBD1 NA TRBV20-1 TGCAGTACGGAGGGGGCATCTGGCTACACCTTC CSTEGASGYTF
TRBJ1-6 NA NA TRBV6-5 TGTGCCAGCACCCCCAGGGGACCCTATAATTCACCCCTCCACTTT CASTPRGPYNSPLHF
TRBJ2-1 TRBD1 NA TRBV7-2 TGTGCCAGCAGCCGGACAGGGCTGGGTGTTTCTGAGCAGTTCTTC CASSRTGLGVSEQFF
TRBJ2-3 NA NA TRBV7-5 TGTGCCAGAAGCTCAAAGCCTCGGGTGTGGTCCGGGACAGATACGCAGTATTTT CARSSKPRVWSGTDTQYF
TRBJ2-7 NA NA TRBV9 TGTGCCAGCAGCGGGGGGGCGTTGCCTTCCTACGAGCAGTACTTC CASSGGALPSYEQYF
TRBJ1-1 NA once TRBV4-1 TGCGCCAGCAGCCACGGCGGGGGGAACACTGAAGCTTTCTTT CASSHGGGNTEAFF
TRBJ1-1 NA NA TRBV5-1 TGCGCCAGCAGCTTGGCGGCGGGGGAAGCTTTCTTT CASSLAAGEAFF
TRBJ1-5 NA NA TRBV6-4 TGTGCCAGCAGTGACTCCGGAGAGAATCAGCCCCAGCATTTT CASSDSGENQPQHF
TRBJ2-7 NA NA TRBV21-1 TGTGCCAGCAGCAAGAGATTCCGAACCGGGACTAACCATTACGAGCAGTACTTC CASSKRFRTGTNHYEQYF
TRBJ1-6 NA NA TRBV5-6 TGTGCCAGCAGCTTAGGGGCGACCCTCCACTTT CASSLGATLHF
TRBJ1-2 TRBD1 NA TRBV9 TGTGCCAGCAGCGCCCTTGGACAGGCCAACGGGGGCTACACCTTC CASSALGQANGGYTF
TRBJ2-1 NA NA TRBV15 TGTGCCACCAGCAGGAACGATTTTTCCAATGAGCAGTTCTTC CATSRNDFSNEQFF
TRBJ2-2 NA NA TRBV15 TGTGCCACCAGCAGAGTTTTCGCAAACACCGGGGAGCTGTTTTTT CATSRVFANTGELFF
TRBJ1-5 NA NA TRBV30 TGTGCCTGGGCGTCCGGTAACGGCAATCAGCCCCAGCATTTT CAWASGNGNQPQHF
TRBJ2-1 NA NA TRBV11-2 TGTGCCAGCAGCTCTCTTTCGAGGGCCGGGGAGCAGTTCTTC CASSSLSRAGEQFF
TRBJ1-2 NA NA TRBV9 TGTGCCAGCAGCCCGGGGGGGGGAGGTGGCTACACCTTC CASSPGGGGGYTF